This TCR beta chain was recorded in a study of vaccination and CD4 T cells after COVID-19. Study overall: Post-vaccine sampling followed dose two by a median roughly 70 days (range 14 to 241). Overlapping spike peptides of SARS-CoV-2, HCoV-NL63, HCoV-OC43 and HCoV-229E stimulated the cells.

J gave up 2 bases and V 1 base, and 6 bases lay outside the gene matches. The length of the CDR3 is 15 residues. CDR1 is SGHRS, CDR2 YFSETQ, per germline. Treatment: roughly nine-day PBMC culture with coronavirus spike peptide pools or control peptides (ViraFEST assay). Investigators obtained the unexposed donor's CD4+ T cells before the COVID-19 pandemic (2011-2018). Negative selection yielded CD4+ T cells from day-10 cultures. This clonotype showed up just once. The antigen remains unidentified. Researchers used the Oncomine TCR Beta short-read assay to sequence DNA from cultured CD4+ T cells. TCRdb itself ran the PCR reads through MiXCR, one entry per CDR3 protein. The repertoire holds thousands of distinct CDR3 sequences, with roughly 40% as singletons.

Sequenced material: CD4+ T cells from blood, cultured in vitro. This chain uses TRBV5-1 with TRBJ2-7; 7 bases agree with TRBD1. The TCR sequence derives from a human donor in good health. CDR3: CASSLWDRGPYEQYF. CDR3 nucleotides: TGCGCCAGCAGCTTGTGGGACAGAGGCCCCTACGAGCAGTACTTC.